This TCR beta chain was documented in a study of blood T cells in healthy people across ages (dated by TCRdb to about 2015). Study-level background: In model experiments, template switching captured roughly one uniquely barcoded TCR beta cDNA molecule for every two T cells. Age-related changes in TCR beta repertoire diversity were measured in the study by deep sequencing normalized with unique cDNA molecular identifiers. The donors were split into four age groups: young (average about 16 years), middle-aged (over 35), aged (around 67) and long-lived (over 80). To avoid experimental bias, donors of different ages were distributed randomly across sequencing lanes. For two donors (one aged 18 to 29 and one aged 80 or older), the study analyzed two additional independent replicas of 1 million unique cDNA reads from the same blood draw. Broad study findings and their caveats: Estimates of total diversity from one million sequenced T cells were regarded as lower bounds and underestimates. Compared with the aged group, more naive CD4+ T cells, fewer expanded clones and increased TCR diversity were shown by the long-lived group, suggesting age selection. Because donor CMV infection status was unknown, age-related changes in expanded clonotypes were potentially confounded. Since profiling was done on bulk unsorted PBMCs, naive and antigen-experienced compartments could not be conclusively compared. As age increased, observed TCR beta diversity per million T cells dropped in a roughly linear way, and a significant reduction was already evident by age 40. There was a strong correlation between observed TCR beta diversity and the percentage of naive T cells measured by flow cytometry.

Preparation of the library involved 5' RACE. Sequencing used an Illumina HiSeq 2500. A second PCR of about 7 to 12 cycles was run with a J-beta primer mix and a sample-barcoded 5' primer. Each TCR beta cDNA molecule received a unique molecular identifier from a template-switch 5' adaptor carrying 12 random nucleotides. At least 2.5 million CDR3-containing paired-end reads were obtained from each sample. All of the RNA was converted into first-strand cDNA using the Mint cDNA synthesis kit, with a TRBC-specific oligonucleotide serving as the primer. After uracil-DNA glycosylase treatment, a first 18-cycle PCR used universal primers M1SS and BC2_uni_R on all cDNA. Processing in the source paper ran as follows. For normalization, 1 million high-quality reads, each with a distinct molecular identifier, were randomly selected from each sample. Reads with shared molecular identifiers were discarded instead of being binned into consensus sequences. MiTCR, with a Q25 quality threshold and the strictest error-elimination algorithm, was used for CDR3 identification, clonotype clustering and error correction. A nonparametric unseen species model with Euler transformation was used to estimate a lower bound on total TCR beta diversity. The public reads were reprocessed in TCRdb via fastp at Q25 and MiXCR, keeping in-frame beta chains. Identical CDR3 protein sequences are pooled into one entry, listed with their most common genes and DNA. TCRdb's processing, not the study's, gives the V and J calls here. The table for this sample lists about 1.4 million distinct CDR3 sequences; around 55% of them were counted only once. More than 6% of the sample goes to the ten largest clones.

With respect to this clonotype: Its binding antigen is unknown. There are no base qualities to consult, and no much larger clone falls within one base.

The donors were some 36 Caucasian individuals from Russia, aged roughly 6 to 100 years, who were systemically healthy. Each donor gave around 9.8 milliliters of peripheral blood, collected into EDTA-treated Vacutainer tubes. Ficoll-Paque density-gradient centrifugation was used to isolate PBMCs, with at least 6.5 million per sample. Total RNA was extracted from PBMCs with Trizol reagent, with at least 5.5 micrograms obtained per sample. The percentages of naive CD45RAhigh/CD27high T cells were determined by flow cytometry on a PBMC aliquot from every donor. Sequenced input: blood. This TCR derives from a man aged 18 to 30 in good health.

At the DNA level, the sequence is TGTGCCAGCAGCGGGTCATTTAGCGGGGGGGCTGATACGCAGTATTTT. Its product reads: CASSGSFSGGADTQYF. The V and J segments used are TRBV7-2 and TRBJ2-3; 11 bases in between match TRBD2. The CDR3 runs 16 amino acids, cysteine and phenylalanine included. Only the CDR3 DNA stays, 48 bases, in frame from base 1. After removal of 5 bases from V and 6 bases from J, the junction retains 10 bases not matched to a gene. CDR1 SGHTA and CDR2 FQGNSA were looked up in the germline V gene.